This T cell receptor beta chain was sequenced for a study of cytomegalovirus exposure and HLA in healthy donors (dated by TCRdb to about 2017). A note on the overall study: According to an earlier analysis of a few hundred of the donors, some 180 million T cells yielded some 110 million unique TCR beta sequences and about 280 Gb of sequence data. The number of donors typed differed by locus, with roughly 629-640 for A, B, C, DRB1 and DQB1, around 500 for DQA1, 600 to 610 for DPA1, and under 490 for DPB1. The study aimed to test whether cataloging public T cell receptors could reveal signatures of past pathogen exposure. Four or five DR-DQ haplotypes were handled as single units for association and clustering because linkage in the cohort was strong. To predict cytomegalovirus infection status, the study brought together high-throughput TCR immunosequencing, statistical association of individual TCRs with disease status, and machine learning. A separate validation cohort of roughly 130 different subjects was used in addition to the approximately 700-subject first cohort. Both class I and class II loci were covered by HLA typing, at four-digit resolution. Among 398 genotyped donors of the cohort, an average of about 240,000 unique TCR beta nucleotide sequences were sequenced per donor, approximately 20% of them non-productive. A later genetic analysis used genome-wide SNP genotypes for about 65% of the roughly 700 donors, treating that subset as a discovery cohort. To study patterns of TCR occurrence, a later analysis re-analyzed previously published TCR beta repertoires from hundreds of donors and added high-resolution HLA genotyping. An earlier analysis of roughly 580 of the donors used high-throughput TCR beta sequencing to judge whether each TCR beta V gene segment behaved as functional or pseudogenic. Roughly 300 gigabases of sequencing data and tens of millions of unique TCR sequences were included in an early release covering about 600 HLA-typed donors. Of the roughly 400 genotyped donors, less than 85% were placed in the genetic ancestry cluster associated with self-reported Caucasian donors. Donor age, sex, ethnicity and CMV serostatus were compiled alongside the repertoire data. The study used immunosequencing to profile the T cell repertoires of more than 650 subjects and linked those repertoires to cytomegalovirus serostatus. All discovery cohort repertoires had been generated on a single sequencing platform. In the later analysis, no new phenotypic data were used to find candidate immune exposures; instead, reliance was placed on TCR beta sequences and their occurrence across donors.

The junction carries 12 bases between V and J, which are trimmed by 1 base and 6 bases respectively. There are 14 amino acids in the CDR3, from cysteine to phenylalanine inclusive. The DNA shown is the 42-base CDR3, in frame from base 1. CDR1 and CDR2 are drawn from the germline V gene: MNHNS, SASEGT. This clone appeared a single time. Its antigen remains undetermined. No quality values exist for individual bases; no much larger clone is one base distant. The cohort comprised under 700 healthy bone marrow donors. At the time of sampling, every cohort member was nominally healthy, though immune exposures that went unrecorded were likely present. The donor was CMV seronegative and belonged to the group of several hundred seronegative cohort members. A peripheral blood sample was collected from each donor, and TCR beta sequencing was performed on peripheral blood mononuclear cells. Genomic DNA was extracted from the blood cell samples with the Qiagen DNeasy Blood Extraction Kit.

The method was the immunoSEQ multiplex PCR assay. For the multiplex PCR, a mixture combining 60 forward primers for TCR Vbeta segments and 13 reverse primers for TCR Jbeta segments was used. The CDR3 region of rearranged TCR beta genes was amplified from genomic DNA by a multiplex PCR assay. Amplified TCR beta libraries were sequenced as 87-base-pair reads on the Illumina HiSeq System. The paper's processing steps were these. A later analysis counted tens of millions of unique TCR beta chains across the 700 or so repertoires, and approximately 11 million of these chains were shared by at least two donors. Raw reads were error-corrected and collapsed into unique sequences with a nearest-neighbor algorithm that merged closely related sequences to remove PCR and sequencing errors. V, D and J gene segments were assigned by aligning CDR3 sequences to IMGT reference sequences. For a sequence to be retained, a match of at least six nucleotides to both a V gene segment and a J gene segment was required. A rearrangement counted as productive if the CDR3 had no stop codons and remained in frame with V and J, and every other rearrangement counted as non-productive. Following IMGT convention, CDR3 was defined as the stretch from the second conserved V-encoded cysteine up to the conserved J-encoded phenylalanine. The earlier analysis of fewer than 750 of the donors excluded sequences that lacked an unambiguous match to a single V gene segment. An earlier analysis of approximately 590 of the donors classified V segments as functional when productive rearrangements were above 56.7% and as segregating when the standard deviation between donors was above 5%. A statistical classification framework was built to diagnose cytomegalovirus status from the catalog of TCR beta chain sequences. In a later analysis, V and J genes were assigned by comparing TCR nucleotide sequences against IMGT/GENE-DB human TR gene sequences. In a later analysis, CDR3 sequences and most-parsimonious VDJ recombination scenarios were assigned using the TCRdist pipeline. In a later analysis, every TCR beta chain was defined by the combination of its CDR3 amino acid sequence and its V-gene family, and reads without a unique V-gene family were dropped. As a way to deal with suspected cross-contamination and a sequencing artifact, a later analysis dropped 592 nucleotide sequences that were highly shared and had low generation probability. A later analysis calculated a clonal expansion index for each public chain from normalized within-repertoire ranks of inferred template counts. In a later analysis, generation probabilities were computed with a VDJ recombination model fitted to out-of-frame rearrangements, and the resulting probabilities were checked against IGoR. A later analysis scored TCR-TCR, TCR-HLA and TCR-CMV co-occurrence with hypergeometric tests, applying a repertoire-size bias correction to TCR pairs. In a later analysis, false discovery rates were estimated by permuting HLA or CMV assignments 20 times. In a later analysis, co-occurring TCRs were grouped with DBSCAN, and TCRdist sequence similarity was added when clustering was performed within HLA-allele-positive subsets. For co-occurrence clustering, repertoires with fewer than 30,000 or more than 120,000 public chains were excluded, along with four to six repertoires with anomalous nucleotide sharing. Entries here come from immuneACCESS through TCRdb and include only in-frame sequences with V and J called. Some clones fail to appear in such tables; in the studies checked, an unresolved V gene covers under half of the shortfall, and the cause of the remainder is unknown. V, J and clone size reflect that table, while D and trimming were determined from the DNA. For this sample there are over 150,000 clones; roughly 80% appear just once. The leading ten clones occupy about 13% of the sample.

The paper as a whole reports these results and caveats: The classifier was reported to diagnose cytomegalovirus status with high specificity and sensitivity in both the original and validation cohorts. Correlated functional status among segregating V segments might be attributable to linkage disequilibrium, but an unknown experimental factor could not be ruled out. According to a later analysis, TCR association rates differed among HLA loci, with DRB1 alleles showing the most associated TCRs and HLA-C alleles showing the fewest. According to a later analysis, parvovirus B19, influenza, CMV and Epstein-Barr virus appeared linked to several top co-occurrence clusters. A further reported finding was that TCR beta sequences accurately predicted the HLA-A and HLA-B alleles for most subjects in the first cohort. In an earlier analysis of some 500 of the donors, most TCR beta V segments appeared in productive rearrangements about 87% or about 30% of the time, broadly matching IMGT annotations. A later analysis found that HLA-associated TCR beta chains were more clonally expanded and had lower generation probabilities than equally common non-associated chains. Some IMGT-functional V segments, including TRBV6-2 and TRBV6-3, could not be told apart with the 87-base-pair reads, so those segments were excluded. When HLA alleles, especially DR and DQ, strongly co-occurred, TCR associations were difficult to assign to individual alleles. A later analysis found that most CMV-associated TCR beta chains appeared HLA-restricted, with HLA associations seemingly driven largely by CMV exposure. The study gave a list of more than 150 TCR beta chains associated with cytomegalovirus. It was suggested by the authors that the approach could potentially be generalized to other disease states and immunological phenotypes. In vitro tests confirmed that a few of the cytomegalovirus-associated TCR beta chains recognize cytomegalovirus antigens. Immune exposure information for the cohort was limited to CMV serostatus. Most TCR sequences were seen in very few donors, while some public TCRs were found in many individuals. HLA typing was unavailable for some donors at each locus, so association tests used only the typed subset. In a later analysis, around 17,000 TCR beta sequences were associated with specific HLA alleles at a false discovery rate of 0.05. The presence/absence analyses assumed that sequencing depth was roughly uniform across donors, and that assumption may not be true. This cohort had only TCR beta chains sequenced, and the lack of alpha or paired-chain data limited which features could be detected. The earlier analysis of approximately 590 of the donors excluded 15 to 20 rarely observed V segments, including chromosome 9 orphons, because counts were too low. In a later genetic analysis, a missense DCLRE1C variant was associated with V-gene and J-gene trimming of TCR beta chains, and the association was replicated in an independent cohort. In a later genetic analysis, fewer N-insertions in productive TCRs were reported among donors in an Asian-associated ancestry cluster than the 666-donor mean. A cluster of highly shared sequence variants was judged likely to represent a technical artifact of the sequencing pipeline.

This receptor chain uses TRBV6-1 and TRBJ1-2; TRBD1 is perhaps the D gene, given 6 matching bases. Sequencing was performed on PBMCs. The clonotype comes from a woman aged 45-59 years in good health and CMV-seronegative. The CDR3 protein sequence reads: CASSEVDRSNGYTF. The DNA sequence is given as TGTGCCAGCAGTGAAGTCGACAGGTCGAATGGCTACACCTTC.